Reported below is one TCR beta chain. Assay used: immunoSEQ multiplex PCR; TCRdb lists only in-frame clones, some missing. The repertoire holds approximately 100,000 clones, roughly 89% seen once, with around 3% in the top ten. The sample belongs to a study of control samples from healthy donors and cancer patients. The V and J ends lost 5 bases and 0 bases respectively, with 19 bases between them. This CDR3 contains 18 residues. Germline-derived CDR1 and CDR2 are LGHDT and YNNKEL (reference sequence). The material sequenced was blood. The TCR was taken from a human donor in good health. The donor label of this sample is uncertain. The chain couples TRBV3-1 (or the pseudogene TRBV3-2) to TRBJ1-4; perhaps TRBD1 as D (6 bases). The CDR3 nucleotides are TGTGCCAGCAGCTCGAAACCAGGGGACGGTGCAACTAATGAAAAACTGTTTTTT. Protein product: CASSSKPGDGATNEKLFF.